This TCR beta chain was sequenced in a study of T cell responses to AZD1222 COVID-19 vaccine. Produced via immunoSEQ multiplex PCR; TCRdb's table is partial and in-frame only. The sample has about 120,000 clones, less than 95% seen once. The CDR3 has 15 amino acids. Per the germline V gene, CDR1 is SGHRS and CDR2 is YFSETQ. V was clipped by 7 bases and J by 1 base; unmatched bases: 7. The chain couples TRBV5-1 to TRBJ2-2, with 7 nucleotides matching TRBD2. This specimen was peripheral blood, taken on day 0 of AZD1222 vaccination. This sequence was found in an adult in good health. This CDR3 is CASHYGTMNTGELFF. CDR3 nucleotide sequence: TGCGCCAGCCACTACGGGACTATGAACACCGGGGAGCTGTTTTTT. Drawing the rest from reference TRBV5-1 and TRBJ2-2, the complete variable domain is KAGVTQTPRYLIKTRGQQVTLSCSPISGHRSVSWYQQTPGQGLQFLFEYFSETQRNKGNFPGRFSGRQFSNSRSEMNVSTLELGDSALYLCASHYGTMNTGELFFGEGSRLTVL.